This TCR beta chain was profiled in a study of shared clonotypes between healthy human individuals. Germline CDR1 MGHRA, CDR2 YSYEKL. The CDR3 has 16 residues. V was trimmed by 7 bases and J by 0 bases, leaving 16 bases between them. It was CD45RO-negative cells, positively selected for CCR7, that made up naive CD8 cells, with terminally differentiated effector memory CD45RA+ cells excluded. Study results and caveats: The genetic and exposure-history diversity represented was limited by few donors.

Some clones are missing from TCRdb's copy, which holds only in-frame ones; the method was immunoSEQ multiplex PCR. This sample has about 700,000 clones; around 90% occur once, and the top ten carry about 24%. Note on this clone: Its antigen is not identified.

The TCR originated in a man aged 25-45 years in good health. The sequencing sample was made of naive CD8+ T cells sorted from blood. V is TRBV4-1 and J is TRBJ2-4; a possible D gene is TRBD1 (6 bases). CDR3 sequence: CASTPGHLLAKNIQYF. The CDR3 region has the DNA TGCGCCAGCACCCCGGGACACCTTCTAGCCAAAAACATTCAGTACTTC.